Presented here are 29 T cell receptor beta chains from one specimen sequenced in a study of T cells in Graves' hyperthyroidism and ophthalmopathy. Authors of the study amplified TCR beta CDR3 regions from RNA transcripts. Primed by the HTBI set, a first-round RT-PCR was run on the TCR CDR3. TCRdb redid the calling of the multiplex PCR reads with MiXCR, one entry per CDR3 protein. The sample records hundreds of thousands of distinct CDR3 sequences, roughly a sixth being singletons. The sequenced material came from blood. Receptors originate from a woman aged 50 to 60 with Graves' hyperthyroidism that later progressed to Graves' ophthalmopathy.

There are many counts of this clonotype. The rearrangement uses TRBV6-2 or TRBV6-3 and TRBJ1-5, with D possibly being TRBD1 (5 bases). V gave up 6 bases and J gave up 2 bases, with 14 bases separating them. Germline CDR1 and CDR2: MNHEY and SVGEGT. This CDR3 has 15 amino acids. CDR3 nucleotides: TGTGCCAGCAGCTACGACATGGGGGGCAATCAGCCCCAGCATTTT. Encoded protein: CASSYDMGGNQPQHF.

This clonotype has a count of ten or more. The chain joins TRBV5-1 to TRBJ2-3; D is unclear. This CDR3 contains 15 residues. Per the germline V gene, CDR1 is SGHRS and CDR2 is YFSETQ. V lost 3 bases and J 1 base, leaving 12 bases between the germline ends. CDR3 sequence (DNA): TGCGCCAGCAGCTCTCGGACGGATCGCACAGATACGCAGTATTTT. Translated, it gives CASSSRTDRTDTQYF.

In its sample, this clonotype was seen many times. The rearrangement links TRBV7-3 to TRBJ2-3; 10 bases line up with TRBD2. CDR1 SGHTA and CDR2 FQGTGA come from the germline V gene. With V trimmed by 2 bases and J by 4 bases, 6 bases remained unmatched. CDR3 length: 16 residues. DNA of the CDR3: TGTGCCAGCAGCTTAGTACTAGCGGGGCGCTCAGATACGCAGTATTTT. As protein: CASSLVLAGRSDTQYF.

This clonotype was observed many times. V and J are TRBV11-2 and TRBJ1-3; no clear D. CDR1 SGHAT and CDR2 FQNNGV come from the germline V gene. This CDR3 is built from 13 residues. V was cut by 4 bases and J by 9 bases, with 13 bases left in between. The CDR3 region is CASSSGSEPTIYF. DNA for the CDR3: TGTGCCAGCAGCTCGGGGAGTGAGCCCACCATATATTTT.

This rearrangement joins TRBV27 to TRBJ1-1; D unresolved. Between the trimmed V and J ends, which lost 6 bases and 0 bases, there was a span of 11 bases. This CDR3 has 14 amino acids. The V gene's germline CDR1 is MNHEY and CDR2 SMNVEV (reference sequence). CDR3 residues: CASRPVRLNTEAFF. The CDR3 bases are TGTGCCAGCAGACCAGTTAGGCTGAACACTGAAGCTTTCTTT.

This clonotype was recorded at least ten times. CDR3 protein: CASSQEWTTDNQPQHF. The CDR3, as DNA: TGTGCCAGCAGCCAAGAATGGACTACCGACAATCAGCCCCAGCATTTT. The chain carries TRBV3-1 and TRBJ1-5, with D unclear. From germline, CDR1 is LGHDT and CDR2 YNNKEL (reference sequence). The V and J ends lost 0 bases and 3 bases respectively, with 12 bases between them. The CDR3 sequence is 16 residues long.

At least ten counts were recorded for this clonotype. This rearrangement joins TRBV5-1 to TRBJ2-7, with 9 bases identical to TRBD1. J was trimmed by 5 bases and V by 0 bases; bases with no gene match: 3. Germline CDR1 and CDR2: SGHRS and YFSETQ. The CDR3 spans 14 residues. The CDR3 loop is CASSLDRGRNEQYF. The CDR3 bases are TGCGCCAGCAGCTTGGACAGGGGGCGGAACGAGCAGTACTTC. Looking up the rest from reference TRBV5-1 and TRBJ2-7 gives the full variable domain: KAGVTQTPRYLIKTRGQQVTLSCSPISGHRSVSWYQQTPGQGLQFLFEYFSETQRNKGNFPGRFSGRQFSNSRSEMNVSTLELGDSALYLCASSLDRGRNEQYFGPGTRLTVT.

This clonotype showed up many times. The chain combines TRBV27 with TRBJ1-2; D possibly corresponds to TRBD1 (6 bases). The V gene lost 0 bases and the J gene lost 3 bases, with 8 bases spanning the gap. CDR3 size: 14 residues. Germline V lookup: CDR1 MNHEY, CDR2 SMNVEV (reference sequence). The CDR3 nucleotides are TGTGCCAGCAGTTTATCTGGGACACACTATGGCTACACCTTC. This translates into CASSLSGTHYGYTF.

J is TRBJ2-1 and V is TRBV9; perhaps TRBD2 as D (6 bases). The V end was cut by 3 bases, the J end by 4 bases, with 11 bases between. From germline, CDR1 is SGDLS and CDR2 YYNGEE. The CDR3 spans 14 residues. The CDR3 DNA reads TGTGCCAGCAGCGGGGGACTGGGATACAATGAGCAGTTCTTC. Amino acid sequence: CASSGGLGYNEQFF.

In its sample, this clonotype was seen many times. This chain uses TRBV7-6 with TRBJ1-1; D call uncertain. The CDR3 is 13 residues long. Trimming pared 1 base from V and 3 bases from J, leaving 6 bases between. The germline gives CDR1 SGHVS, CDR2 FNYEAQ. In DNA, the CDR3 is TGTGCCAGCAGCTTAGACGAGGACACTGAAGCTTTCTTT. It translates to CASSLDEDTEAFF. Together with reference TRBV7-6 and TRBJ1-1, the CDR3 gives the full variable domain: GAGVSQSPRYKVTKRGQDVALRCDPISGHVSLYWYRQALGQGPEFLTYFNYEAQQDKSGLPNDRFSAERPEGSISTLTIQRTEQRDSAMYRCASSLDEDTEAFFGQGTRLTVV.

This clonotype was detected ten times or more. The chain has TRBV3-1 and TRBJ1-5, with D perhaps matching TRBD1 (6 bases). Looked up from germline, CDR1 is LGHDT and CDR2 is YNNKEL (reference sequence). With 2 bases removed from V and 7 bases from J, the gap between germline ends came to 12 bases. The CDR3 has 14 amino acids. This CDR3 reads CASSQQGSGQPQHF. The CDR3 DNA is TGTGCCAGCAGCCAACAGGGGTCGGGCCAGCCCCAGCATTTT.

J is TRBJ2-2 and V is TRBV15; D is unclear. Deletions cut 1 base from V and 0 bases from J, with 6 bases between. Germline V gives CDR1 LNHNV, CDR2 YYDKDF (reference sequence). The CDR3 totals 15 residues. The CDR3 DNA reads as TGTGCCACCAGCAGAGGAAAGGCGAACACCGGGGAGCTGTTTTTT. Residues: CATSRGKANTGELFF.

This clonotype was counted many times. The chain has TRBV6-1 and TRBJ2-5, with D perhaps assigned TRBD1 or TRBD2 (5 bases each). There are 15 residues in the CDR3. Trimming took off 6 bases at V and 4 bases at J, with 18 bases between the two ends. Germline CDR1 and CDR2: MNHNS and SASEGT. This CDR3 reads CASRGGSGRPETQYF. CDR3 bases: TGTGCCAGCAGGGGCGGGTCAGGGCGGCCAGAGACCCAGTACTTC.

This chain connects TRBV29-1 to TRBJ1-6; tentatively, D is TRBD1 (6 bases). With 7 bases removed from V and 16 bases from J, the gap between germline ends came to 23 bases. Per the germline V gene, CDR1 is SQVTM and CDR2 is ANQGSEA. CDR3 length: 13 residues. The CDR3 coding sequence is TGCAGCGCACGCCTCCTCGGACAGCCCCGACTCCACTTT. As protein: CSARLLGQPRLHF.

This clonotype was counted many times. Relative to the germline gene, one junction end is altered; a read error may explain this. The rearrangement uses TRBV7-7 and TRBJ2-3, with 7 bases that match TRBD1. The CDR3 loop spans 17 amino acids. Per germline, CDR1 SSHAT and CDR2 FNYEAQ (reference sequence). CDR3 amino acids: CASSLGPGQDSTDTQYF. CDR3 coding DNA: TGTGCTAGCAGCTTAGGCCCTGGACAGGATAGCACAGATACGCAGTATTTT.

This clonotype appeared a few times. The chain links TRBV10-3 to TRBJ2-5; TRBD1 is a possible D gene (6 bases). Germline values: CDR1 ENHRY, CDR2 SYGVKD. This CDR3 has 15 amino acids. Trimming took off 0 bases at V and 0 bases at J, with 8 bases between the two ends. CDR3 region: CAISESQGYQETQYF. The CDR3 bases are TGTGCCATCAGTGAGTCTCAGGGGTACCAAGAGACCCAGTACTTC.

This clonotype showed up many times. The CDR3 spells CASSHVLMNTEAFF. The CDR3 coding sequence is TGTGCCAGCAGCCACGTACTCATGAACACTGAAGCTTTCTTT. This sequence joins TRBV3-1 and TRBJ1-1; D gene unclear. Germline V gene lookup returns CDR1 LGHDT and CDR2 YNNKEL (reference sequence). The CDR3 contains 14 residues. Deletions cut 3 bases from V and 0 bases from J, with 8 bases between. Full variable domain (remainder filled in from reference TRBV3-1 and TRBJ1-1): DTAVSQTPKYLVTQMGNDKSIKCEQNLGHDTMYWYKQDSKKFLKIMFSYNNKELIINETVPNRFSPKSPDKAHLNLHINSLELGDSAVYFCASSHVLMNTEAFFGQGTRLTVV.

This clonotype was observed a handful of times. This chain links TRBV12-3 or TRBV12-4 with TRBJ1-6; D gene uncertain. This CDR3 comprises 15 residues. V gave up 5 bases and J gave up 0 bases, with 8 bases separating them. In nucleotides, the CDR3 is TGTGCCAGCAGTCCTTGGAACTCCTATAATTCACCCCTCCACTTT. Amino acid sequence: CASSPWNSYNSPLHF.

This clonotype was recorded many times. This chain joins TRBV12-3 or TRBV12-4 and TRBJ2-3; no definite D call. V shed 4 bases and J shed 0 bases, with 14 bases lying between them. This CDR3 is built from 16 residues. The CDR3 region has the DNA TGTGCCAGCAGTTCTATTAGTCCTTCTAGCACAGATACGCAGTATTTT. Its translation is CASSSISPSSTDTQYF.

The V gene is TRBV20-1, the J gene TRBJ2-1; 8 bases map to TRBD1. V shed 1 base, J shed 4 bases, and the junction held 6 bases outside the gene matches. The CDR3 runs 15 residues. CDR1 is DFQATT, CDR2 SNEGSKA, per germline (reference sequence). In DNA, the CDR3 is TGCAGTGCTAGAGCCTGGACAGGGACTTACAATGAGCAGTTCTTC. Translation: CSARAWTGTYNEQFF.

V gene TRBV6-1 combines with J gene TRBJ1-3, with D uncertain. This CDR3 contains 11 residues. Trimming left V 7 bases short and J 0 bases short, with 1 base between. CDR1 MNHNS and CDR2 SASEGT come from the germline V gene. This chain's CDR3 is CASTSGNTIYF. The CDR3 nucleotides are TGTGCCAGCACCTCTGGAAACACCATATATTTT.

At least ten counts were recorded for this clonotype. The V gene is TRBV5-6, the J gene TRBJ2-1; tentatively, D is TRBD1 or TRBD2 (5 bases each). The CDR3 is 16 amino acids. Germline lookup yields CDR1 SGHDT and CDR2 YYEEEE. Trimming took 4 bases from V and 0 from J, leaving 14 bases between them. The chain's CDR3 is CASSPRSGSSYNEQFF. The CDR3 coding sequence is TGTGCCAGCAGCCCTCGGTCAGGGAGCTCCTACAATGAGCAGTTCTTC.

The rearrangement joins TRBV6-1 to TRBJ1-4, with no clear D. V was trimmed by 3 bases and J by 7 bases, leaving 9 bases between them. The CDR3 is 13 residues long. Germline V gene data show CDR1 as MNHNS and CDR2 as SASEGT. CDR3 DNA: TGTGCCAGCAGTGAGGTACCGTCTGAAAAACTGTTTTTT. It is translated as CASSEVPSEKLFF.

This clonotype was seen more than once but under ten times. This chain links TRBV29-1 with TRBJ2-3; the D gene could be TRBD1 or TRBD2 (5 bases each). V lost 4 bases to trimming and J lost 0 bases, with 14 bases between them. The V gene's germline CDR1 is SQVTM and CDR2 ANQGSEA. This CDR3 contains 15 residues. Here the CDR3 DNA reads TGCAGCGTTGTCACGACCGGGGCTAGCACAGATACGCAGTATTTT. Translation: CSVVTTGASTDTQYF.

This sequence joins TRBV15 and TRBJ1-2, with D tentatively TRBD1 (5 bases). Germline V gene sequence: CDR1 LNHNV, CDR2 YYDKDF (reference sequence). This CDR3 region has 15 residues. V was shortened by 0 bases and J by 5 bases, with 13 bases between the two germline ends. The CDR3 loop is CATSRDPGRRYGYTF. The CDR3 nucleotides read TGTGCCACCAGCAGAGATCCAGGGAGGAGGTATGGCTACACCTTC.

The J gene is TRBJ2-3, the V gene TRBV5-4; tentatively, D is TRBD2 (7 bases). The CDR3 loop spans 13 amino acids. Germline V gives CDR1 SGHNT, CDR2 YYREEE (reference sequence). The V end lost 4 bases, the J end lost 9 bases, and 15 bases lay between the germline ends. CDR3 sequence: CASSRGGGGTQYF. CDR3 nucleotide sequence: TGTGCCAGCAGCAGGGGGGGGGGTGGCACGCAGTATTTT.

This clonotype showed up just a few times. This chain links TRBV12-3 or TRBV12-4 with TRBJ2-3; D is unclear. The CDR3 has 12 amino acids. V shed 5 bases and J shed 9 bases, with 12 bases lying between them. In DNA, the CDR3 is TGTGCCAGCAGTCTCAAACAATCCACGCAGTATTTT. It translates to CASSLKQSTQYF.

This chain's CDR3 is CAITEGEYGYTF. The CDR3 nucleotides are TGTGCCATCACCGAGGGGGAATATGGCTACACCTTC. The rearrangement joins TRBV10-3 to TRBJ1-2; possibly TRBD1 for D (6 bases). Trimming cost V 7 bases and J 5 bases, with 11 bases left between them. The CDR3 covers 12 residues. Germline loops: CDR1 ENHRY, CDR2 SYGVKD.

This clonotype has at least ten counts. Here the CDR3 DNA reads TGTGCCAGCAGTCCAAGGACAGGGGTAGGCGAGCAGTACTTC. Amino acid sequence: CASSPRTGVGEQYF. J is TRBJ2-7 and V is TRBV6-1, with 9 bases lining up with TRBD1. The CDR3 consists of 14 residues. V lost 5 bases to trimming and J lost 6 bases; unmatched junction nucleotides: 8. Germline V gene sequence: CDR1 MNHNS, CDR2 SASEGT.